This is a list of T cell receptor beta chains from one sample in a study of cytomegalovirus exposure and HLA in healthy donors. Data came from immunoSEQ multiplex PCR; TCRdb stores just in-frame clones and leaves some out. Of approximately 180,000 clones listed, 72% are singletons. The sequencing sample was made of PBMCs. These receptor sequences come from a human donor in good health. CDR3s include the opening cysteine and the closing phenylalanine or tryptophan. The D gene is left open where the match is weak. Expanded clones get a size class; other rows say once, few or many, or leave the size out.

TRBJ1-1,TRBV5-1,14,NA,NA,TGCGCCAGCAGCTTATCAGTTTCGAACACTGAAGCTTTCTTT,CASSLSVSNTEAFF
TRBJ2-2,TRBV6-1,15,NA,TRBD2,TGTGCCGGGGGGAGACTAGCGGGGAGCACCGGGGAGCTGTTTTTT,CAGGRLAGSTGELFF
TRBJ2-5,TRBV2,16,NA,TRBD2,TGTGCCAGCAGTGCCAACCAACTAGCGGGGGAAGAGACCCAGTACTTC,CASSANQLAGEETQYF
TRBJ2-5,TRBV7-6,14,NA,TRBD1,TGTGCCAGCAGCTTTTCAGGGGGCCAAGAGACCCAGTACTTC,CASSFSGGQETQYF
TRBJ2-7,TRBV4-1,15,NA,NA,TGCGCCAGCAGCCAAGCCCACCCCGGGGCCTACGAGCAGTACTTC,CASSQAHPGAYEQYF
TRBJ2-1,TRBV11-2,18,NA,TRBD1,TGTGCCAGCAGCGCGTGGGACAGGGGGGCCGCATTTACGATTGAGCAGTTCTTC,CASSAWDRGAAFTIEQFF
TRBJ2-7,TRBV27,14,NA,NA,TGTGCCAGCAGGGATGGCAGGGGTGAATACGAGCAGTACTTC,CASRDGRGEYEQYF
TRBJ1-1,TRBV7-9,12,NA,NA,TGTGCCAGCAGACAGAGGAACACTGAAGCTTTCTTT,CASRQRNTEAFF
TRBJ2-5,TRBV5-4,15,NA,NA,TGTGCCAGCAGCCTCTCGGACTACATGGACGAGACCCAGTACTTC,CASSLSDYMDETQYF
TRBJ1-1,TRBV12-5,14,NA,TRBD1,TGTGCTAGTGGTCCACAGGGGTCGGGGACTGAAGCTTTCTTT,CASGPQGSGTEAFF
TRBJ2-7,TRBV9,19,NA,NA,TGTGCCAGCAGCGAAGGGGGAGGGTGGAGCAGTGGGGGAACCTACGAGCAGTACTTC,CASSEGGGWSSGGTYEQYF
TRBJ1-1,TRBV2,16,NA,TRBD1,TGTGCCAGCAGTGAGAGTCGGACAGGGTCTAACACTGAAGCTTTCTTT,CASSESRTGSNTEAFF
TRBJ1-4,TRBV30,14,NA,TRBD1,TGTGCCTGGAGTGGGGACAGACCTAATGAAAAACTGTTTTTT,CAWSGDRPNEKLFF
TRBJ2-3,TRBV9,15,NA,NA,TGTGCCAGCAGCTCCCGAGGGTCCGGCACAGATACGCAGTATTTT,CASSSRGSGTDTQYF
TRBJ2-5,TRBV2,17,NA,TRBD2,TGTGCCAGCAGGGGATTAAGCGTCCTAGCGGGACAAGAGACCCAGTACTTC,CASRGLSVLAGQETQYF
TRBJ2-5,TRBV30,16,NA,TRBD2,TGTGCCTGGACTAGCGGCCTCTTACATAATAAAGAGACCCAGTACTTC,CAWTSGLLHNKETQYF
TRBJ2-7,TRBV7-2,15,NA,TRBD1,TGTGCCAGCAGCGTCACAGGGGGCGGGTCCTACGAGCAGTACTTC,CASSVTGGGSYEQYF
TRBJ2-1,TRBV19,15,few,NA,TGTGCCAGTAGTACAGGGGCCCGCTCCTACAATGAGCAGTTCTTC,CASSTGARSYNEQFF
TRBJ2-1,TRBV7-9,15,NA,TRBD2,TGTGCCAGCAGCATGAGCGGGGGCTCCTACAATGAGCAGTTCTTC,CASSMSGGSYNEQFF
TRBJ1-2,TRBV7-3,16,NA,TRBD1,TGTGCCAGCAGCCCGGGACAGGGGGCTGGGAACTATGGCTACACCTTC,CASSPGQGAGNYGYTF
TRBJ1-2,TRBV6-6,15,NA,TRBD1,TGTGCCAGCAGTTACCTTGACAGGGGGAACTATGGCTACACCTTC,CASSYLDRGNYGYTF
TRBJ1-1,TRBV9,14,few,TRBD1,TGTGCCAGCAGCGCGGGACAGGCGAACACTGAAGCTTTCTTT,CASSAGQANTEAFF
TRBJ1-5,TRBV19,15,NA,NA,TGTGCCAGTAGTATGACAGGAGCCAGCAATCAGCCCCAGCATTTT,CASSMTGASNQPQHF
TRBJ1-2,TRBV7-2,14,NA,NA,TGTGCCAGCAGCTCAAGTCCCCGGGGAGATGGCTACACCTTC,CASSSSPRGDGYTF
TRBJ2-2,TRBV7-9,14,NA,NA,TGTGCCAGCAGTACACAGCTGAACACCGGGGAGCTGTTTTTT,CASSTQLNTGELFF
TRBJ1-5,TRBV19,14,NA,NA,TGTGCCAGTAGTATATCGGGGGGGAATCAGCCCCAGCATTTT,CASSISGGNQPQHF
TRBJ2-7,TRBV7-9,15,NA,NA,TGTGCCAGCAGCTCTCCAGATTTCGGGGCCTACGAGCAGTACTTC,CASSSPDFGAYEQYF
TRBJ1-6,TRBV2,14,NA,TRBD1,TGTGCCAGCAGTGAAACGACAGGGGGCTCACCCCTCCACTTT,CASSETTGGSPLHF
TRBJ1-3,TRBV6-1,14,NA,NA,TGTGCCAGCAGTTCTGTAGGCCCGGGGGACACCATATATTTT,CASSSVGPGDTIYF
TRBJ2-7,TRBV6-1,13,NA,NA,TGTGCCAGCAATCCGACACAGGGCTACGAGCAGTACTTC,CASNPTQGYEQYF
TRBJ1-5,TRBV11-2,15,few,NA,TGTGCCAGCAGCTTAGGGGGCAGCGGCAATCAGCCCCAGCATTTT,CASSLGGSGNQPQHF
TRBJ1-2,TRBV29-1,14,NA,NA,TGCAGCGTTGAACCTGGGACAAGGAACTATGGCTACACCTTC,CSVEPGTRNYGYTF
TRBJ1-2,TRBV6-5,15,NA,NA,TGTGCCAGCAGCCGATCTACAACAGGGAACCATGGCTACACCTTC,CASSRSTTGNHGYTF
TRBJ1-1,TRBV6-6,15,NA,TRBD1,TGTGCCAGCAGTTATGAGGGACAGGAAAACACTGAAGCTTTCTTT,CASSYEGQENTEAFF
TRBJ2-7,TRBV19,15,NA,NA,TGTGCCAGTAGTATAGCCGGAGGCGGTAAAAACGAGCAGTACTTC,CASSIAGGGKNEQYF
TRBJ1-4,TRBV6-1,17,NA,TRBD1,TGTGCCAGCAGTGGTACGGGACAGGGGGATGCGGATGAAAAACTGTTTTTT,CASSGTGQGDADEKLFF
TRBJ1-5,TRBV19,18,NA,TRBD1,TGTGCCAGTAGTTCGTCGGACAGGGGTAGGACGAGCAATCAGCCCCAGCATTTT,CASSSSDRGRTSNQPQHF
TRBJ2-4,TRBV6-6,14,NA,NA,TGTGCCAGCAGTTCGAGCCCACAGAAAAACATTCAGTACTTC,CASSSSPQKNIQYF
TRBJ1-2,TRBV30,12,NA,NA,TGTGCCTGGAGGACCCGGGTCTATGGCTACACCTTC,CAWRTRVYGYTF
TRBJ2-7,TRBV12-5,16,once,TRBD1,TGTGCTAGTGGTTTGGCCTTCCGGGACAGTCCCTACGAGCAGTACTTC,CASGLAFRDSPYEQYF
TRBJ1-2,TRBV2,11,NA,NA,TGTGCCAGCAGTGACCTATATGGCTACACCTTC,CASSDLYGYTF
TRBJ2-7,TRBV21-1,16,NA,NA,TGTGCCAGCAGCAAAGGTGGCAGGGGCTGCCTGAGGGAGCAGTACTTC,CASSKGGRGCLREQYF
TRBJ2-5,TRBV7-7,14,once,NA,TGTGCTAGCAGCTCCGGCCTGGGCCTTGAGACCCAGTACTTC,CASSSGLGLETQYF
TRBJ2-3,TRBV6-1,17,few,NA,TGTGCCAGCAGTGAAGGGGAGCTTTTCGGGTTGACAGATACGCAGTATTTT,CASSEGELFGLTDTQYF
TRBJ2-3,TRBV7-7,12,NA,TRBD1,TGTGCTAGCAGCTCAGGGGGAGATACGCAGTATTTT,CASSSGGDTQYF
TRBJ1-3,TRBV6-1,15,NA,NA,TGTGCCAGCAGTGCCACAGGGTTCTCTGGAAACACCATATATTTT,CASSATGFSGNTIYF
TRBJ2-2,TRBV10-3,14,NA,NA,TGTGCCATCAGTGAGTCAGGGGAATCCGGGGAGCTGTTTTTT,CAISESGESGELFF
TRBJ2-7,TRBV11-2,14,NA,NA,TGTGCCAGCAGCTTAGGATGGGGCAGCTACGAGCAGTACTTC,CASSLGWGSYEQYF
TRBJ1-1,TRBV29-1,12,few,NA,TGCAGCGTTGTCGGGACTGCCCTTGGAGCTTTCTTT,CSVVGTALGAFF
TRBJ2-2,TRBV21-1,20,NA,NA,TGTGCCAGCAGCAAATCATTTGGAGGGTCGCGGGGAAGGAGCACCGGGGAGCTGTTTTTT,CASSKSFGGSRGRSTGELFF
TRBJ2-7,TRBV11-1,16,NA,NA,TGTGCCAGCAGCTTAGCCCTGGGGTCTAGCTTCTACGAGCAGTACTTC,CASSLALGSSFYEQYF
TRBJ2-1,TRBV6-5,14,few,NA,TGTGCCAGCAGCAACAGGGTTACCTACAATGAGCAGTTCTTC,CASSNRVTYNEQFF
TRBJ1-1,TRBV7-9,11,few,NA,TGTGCCAGCAGCCGTAACACTGAAGCTTTCTTT,CASSRNTEAFF
TRBJ1-1,TRBV6-6,13,NA,TRBD1,TGTGCCAGCAGCTCCGACAGGGACACTGAAGCTTTCTTT,CASSSDRDTEAFF
TRBJ1-5,TRBV23-1,16,large,NA,TGCGCCAGCCTCTTAAAACCTCGGGGTGACAATCAGCCCCAGCATTTT,CASLLKPRGDNQPQHF